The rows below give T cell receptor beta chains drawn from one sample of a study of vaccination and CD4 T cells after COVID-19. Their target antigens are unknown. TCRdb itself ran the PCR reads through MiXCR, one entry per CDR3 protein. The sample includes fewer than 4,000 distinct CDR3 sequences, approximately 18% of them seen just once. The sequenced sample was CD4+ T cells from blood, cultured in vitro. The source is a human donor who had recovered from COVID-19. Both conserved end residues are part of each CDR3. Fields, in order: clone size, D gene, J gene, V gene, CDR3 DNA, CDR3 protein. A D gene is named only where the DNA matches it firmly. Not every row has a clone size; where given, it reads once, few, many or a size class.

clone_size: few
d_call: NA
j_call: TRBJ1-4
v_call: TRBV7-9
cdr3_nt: TGTGCCAGCAGCTTAGACAGGGCACCCCGCGAAAAACTGTTTTTT
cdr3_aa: CASSLDRAPREKLFF

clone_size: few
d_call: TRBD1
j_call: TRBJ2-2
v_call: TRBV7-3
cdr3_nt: TGTGCCAGCAGACCCGGACAGGGCACCGGGGAGCTGTTTTTT
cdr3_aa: CASRPGQGTGELFF

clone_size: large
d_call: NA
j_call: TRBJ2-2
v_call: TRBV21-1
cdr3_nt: TGTGCCAGCAGCAAATCACTAGCGGGGTACACCGGGGAGCTGTTTTTT
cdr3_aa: CASSKSLAGYTGELFF

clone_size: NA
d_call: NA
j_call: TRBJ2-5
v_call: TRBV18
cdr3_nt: TGTGCCAGCTCACCAACAGGATTGCAAGAGACCCAGTACTTC
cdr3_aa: CASSPTGLQETQYF

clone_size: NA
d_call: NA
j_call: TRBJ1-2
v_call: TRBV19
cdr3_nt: TGTGCCAGTATCCAGCCCGGCAGGGACGGCTACACCTTC
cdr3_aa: CASIQPGRDGYTF

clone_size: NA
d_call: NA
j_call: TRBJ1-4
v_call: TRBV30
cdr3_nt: TGTGCCTGGAGTGTAGCCCCGTGGGATGAAAAACTGTTTTTT
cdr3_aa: CAWSVAPWDEKLFF

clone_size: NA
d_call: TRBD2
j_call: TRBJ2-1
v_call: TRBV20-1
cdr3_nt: TGCAGCGGAGGGGAGGGCGGTAGCTCCTACAATGAGCAGTTCTTC
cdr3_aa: CSGGEGGSSYNEQFF

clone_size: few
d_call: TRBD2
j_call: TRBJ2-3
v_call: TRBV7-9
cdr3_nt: TGTGCCAGCAGCTTAGTCGCGGGGGCAGATACGCAGTATTTT
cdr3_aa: CASSLVAGADTQYF

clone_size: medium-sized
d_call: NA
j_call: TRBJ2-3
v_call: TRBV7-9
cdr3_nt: TGTGCCAGCAGCCCAACGGCGGCGGTTACAGATACGCAGTATTTT
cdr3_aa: CASSPTAAVTDTQYF

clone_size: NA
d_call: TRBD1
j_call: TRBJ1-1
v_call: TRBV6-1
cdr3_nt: TGTGCCAGCAGGGACAGGGGGAGCACTGAAGCTTTCTTT
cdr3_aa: CASRDRGSTEAFF

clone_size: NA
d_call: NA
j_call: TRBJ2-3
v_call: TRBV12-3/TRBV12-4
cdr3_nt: TGTGCCAGCAGTACTGCCACGTTCAGGCAGTATTTT
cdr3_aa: CASSTATFRQYF

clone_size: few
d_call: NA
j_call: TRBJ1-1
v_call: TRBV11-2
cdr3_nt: TGTGCCAGCAGCTTAGACGGAATGAACACTGAAGCTTTCTTT
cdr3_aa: CASSLDGMNTEAFF

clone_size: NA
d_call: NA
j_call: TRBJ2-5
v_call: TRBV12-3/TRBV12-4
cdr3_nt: TGTGCCAGCAGCCATGCCGTGGGGGGCGGGTTGGAGACCCAGTACTTC
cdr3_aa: CASSHAVGGGLETQYF

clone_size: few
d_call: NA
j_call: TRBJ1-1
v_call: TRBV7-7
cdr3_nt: TGTGCTAGCAGCTTAGACCTCAACACTGAAGCTTTCTTT
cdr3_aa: CASSLDLNTEAFF

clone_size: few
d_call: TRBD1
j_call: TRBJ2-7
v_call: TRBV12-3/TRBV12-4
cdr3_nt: TGTGCCAGCAGTTTAGCGACAGGGGCCGGCTACGAGCAGTACTTC
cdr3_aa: CASSLATGAGYEQYF

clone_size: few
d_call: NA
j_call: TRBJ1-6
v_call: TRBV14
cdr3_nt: TGTGCCAGCAGCCAAAACTATAATTCACCCCTCCACTTT
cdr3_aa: CASSQNYNSPLHF

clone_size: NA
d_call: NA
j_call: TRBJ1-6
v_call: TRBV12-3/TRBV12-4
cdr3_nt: TGTGCCAGCAGTTTCGGACACTCTTATAATTCACCCCTCCACTTT
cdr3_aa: CASSFGHSYNSPLHF

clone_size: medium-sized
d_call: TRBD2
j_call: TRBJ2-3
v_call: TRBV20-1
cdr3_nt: TGCAGTGCGTTAGACAGCGGGGGGATCACAGATACGCAGTATTTT
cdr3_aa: CSALDSGGITDTQYF

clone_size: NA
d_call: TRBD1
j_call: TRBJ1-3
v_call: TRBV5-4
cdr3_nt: TGTGCCAGCAGCTTAGGGGGCCCCCGAAACACCATATATTTT
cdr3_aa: CASSLGGPRNTIYF

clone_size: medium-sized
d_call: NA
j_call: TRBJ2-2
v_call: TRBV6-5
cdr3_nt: TGTGCCAGCAGTTGGTCTATCCGGGAGCTGTTTTTT
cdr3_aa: CASSWSIRELFF

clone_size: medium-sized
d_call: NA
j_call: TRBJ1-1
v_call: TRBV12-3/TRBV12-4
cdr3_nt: TGTGCCAGCAGTTTCGAGAACGTAGCTTTCTTT
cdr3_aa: CASSFENVAFF

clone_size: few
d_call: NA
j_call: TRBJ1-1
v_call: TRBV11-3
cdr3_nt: TGTGCCAGCAGCTTGCCCATGGAACCTCTCGAAGGAGACACTGAAGCTTTCTTT
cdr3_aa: CASSLPMEPLEGDTEAFF

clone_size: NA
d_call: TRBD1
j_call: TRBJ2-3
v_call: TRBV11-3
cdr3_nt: TGTGCCAGCAGCCTTGGGACAGGGGGTGGCGATACGCAGTATTTT
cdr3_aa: CASSLGTGGGDTQYF

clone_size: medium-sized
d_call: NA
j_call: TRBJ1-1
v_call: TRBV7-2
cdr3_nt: TGTGCCAGCAGCCTCGCCCGCAAATCCACTATGGAAGCCCGTGAAGCTTTCTTT
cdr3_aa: CASSLARKSTMEAREAFF

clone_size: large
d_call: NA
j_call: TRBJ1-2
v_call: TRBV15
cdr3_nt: TGTGCCACCAGCAGGGGAGAGGGAATAATGGGCTACACCTTC
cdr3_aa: CATSRGEGIMGYTF

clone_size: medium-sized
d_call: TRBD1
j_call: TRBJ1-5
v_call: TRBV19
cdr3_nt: TGTGCCACCACGACAGGGGAGATCGATCAGCCCCAGCATTTT
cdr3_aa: CATTTGEIDQPQHF

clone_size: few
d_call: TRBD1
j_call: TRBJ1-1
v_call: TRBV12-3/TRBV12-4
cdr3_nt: TGTGCCAGCAGTTTAGAGGGGGCGAAAACTGAAGCTTTCTTT
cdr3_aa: CASSLEGAKTEAFF

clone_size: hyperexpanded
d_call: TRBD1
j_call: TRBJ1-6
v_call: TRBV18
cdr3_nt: TGTGCCAGCTCACCGACAGGGGGCGATTCACCCCTCCACTTT
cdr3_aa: CASSPTGGDSPLHF

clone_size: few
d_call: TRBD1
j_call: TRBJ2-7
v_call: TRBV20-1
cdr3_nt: TGCAGTGGGACAGGGGGCGCGGGTGAGCAGTACTTC
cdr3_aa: CSGTGGAGEQYF

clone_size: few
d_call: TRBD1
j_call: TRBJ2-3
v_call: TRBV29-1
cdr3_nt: TGCAGCGTTCCAGCCGCTAAGACAGGGGTTCGAGATACGCAGTATTTT
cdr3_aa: CSVPAAKTGVRDTQYF

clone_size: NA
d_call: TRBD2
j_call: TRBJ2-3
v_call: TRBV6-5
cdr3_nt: TGTGCCAGCAGTTATTTAGCGGGGGGTGGGACAGATACGCAGTATTTT
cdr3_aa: CASSYLAGGGTDTQYF

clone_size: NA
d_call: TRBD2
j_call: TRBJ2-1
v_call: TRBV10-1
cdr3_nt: TGCGCCAGCAGCCCGGGACTAGCGGGGGGGATTGATGAGCAGTTCTTC
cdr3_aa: CASSPGLAGGIDEQFF

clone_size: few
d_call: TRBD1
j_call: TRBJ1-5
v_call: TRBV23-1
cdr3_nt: TGCGCCAGCAGTCAAAGAGACAGGGACGCTCCTCTAGATAGCAATCAGCCCCAGCATTTT
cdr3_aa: CASSQRDRDAPLDSNQPQHF

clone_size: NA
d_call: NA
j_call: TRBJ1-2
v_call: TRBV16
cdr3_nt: TGTGCCAGCTCGCCTCCGGGTAACTATGGCTACACCTTC
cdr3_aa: CASSPPGNYGYTF

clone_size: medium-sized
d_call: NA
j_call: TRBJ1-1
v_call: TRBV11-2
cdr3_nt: TGTGCCAGCAGCTTAAAGGTACAGACGAACACTGAAGCTTTCTTT
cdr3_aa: CASSLKVQTNTEAFF

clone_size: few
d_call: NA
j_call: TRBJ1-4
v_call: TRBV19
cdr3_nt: TGTGCCAGTAGTATTAGGACGGCACAAGGAAAACTGTTTTTT
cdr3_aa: CASSIRTAQGKLFF

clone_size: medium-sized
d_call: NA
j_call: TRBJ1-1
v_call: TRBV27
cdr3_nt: TGTGCCAGCAGTCAACGTGCAGGGTGGGACACTGAAGCTTTCTTT
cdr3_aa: CASSQRAGWDTEAFF